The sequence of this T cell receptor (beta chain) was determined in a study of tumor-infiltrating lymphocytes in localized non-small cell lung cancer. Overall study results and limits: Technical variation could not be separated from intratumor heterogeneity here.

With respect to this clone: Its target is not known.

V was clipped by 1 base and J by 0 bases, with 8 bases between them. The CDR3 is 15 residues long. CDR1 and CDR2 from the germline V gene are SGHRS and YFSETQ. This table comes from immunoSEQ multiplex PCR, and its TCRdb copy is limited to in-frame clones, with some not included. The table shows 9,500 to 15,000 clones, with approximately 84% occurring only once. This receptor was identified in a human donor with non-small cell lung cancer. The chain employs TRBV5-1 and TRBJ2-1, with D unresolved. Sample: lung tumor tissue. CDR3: CASSLNDISYNEQFF. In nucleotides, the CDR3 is TGCGCCAGCAGCTTGAATGACATCTCCTACAATGAGCAGTTCTTC. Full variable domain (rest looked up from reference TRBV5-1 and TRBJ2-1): KAGVTQTPRYLIKTRGQQVTLSCSPISGHRSVSWYQQTPGQGLQFLFEYFSETQRNKGNFPGRFSGRQFSNSRSEMNVSTLELGDSALYLCASSLNDISYNEQFFGPGTRLTVL.